This T cell receptor beta chain comes out of a study of blood T cell repertoires in COVID-19. The germline gives CDR1 MNHNY, CDR2 SVGAGI (reference sequence). The CDR3 contains 14 residues. Trimming removed 6 bases at V and 1 base at J, with 11 bases between. Original handling: Estimation of nucleated cell counts relied on the amplification of reference gene primers. Here immunoSEQ multiplex PCR was the method, and the copy in TCRdb shows in-frame clones only, minus some. The D gene and trimming were derived from the DNA, and the V and J assignments and clone size from that table. This sample has approximately 120,000 clones, with 90% to 95% found just once.

This chain joins TRBV6-6 and TRBJ2-3; TRBD2 is a possible D gene (6 bases). The sequencing input was peripheral blood. This receptor was obtained from a man in his fifties or sixties with COVID-19, enrolled during active disease. As DNA, the CDR3 is TGTGCCAGCAGCCCGGGACTGGGCACAGATACGCAGTATTTT. This gives the protein CASSPGLGTDTQYF.